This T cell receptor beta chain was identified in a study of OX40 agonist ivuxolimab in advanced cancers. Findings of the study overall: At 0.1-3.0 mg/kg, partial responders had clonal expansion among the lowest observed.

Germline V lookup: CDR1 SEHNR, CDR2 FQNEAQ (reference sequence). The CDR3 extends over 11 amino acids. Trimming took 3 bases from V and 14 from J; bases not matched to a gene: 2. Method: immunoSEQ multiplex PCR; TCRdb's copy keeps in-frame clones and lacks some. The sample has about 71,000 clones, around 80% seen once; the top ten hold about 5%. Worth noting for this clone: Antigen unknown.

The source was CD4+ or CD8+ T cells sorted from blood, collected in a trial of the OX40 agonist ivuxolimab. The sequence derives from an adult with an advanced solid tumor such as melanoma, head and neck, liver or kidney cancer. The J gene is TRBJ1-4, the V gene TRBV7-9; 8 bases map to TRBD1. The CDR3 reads CASSLGTGLFF. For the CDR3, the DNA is TGTGCCAGCAGCTTGGGGACAGGTCTGTTTTTT.